The sequence of this TCR beta chain was determined in a study of blood T cell repertoires in COVID-19. As for the study in general: There were acute and convalescent COVID-19 samples, and they came from the United States, Italy and Spain. The cDNA or gDNA used as material had been derived from T cells, B-cell-depleted T cells, or PBMCs.

Original analysis: Nucleated cell number was recorded as an estimate derived from reference gene primer amplification. Profiling relied on immunoSEQ multiplex PCR, and the TCRdb table lists in-frame clones only, not all of them. That table is the source of V, J and clone size, and D and trimming were worked out from the DNA. The table records 150,000 to 200,000 clones, under 85% of them present only once. The CDR3 covers 14 residues. Trimming cost V 6 bases and J 5 bases, with 18 bases left between them. Germline lookup yields CDR1 SGHRS and CDR2 YFSETQ. The chain carries TRBV5-1 and TRBJ2-7; maybe TRBD2 (6 bases). This sequence was found in a woman of 80 years or more with acute or convalescent COVID-19. The sequenced sample consisted of peripheral blood. For the CDR3, the DNA is TGCGCCAGCAAAATCCAGGCGGGATCACACGAGCAGTACTTC. Residues: CASKIQAGSHEQYF.